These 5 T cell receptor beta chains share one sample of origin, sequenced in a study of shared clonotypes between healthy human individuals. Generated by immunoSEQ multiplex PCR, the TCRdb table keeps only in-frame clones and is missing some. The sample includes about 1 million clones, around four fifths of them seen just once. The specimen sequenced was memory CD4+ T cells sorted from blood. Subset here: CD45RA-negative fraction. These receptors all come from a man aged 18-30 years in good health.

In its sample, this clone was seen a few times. CDR3: CASSRDRGDEKLFF. In nucleotides, the CDR3 is TGTGCCAGCAGCCGTGACAGGGGCGATGAAAAACTGTTTTTT. V usage is TRBV7-6 and J usage is TRBJ1-4; 8 nucleotides agree with TRBD1. The CDR3 runs to 14 residues. After removal of 5 bases from V and 6 bases from J, the junction contained 5 bases not matched to a gene. CDR1 SGHVS and CDR2 FNYEAQ come from the germline V gene.

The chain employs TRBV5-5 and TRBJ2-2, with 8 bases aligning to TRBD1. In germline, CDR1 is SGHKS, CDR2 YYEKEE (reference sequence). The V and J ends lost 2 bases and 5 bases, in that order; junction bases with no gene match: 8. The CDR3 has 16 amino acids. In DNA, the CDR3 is TGTGCCAGCAGCTTATCGCAGGGGGCCGGAACCGGGGAGCTGTTTTTT. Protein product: CASSLSQGAGTGELFF.

CDR3 residues: CASSQYNQGRETQYF. The CDR3 DNA follows: TGTGCCAGCAGTCAATACAATCAGGGAAGAGAGACCCAGTACTTC. The V call is TRBV6-6, the J call TRBJ2-5, with a tentative D call TRBD1 (5 bases). CDR1 and CDR2 (germline): MNHNY, SVGAGI (reference sequence). The CDR3 runs 15 residues. V was clipped by 5 bases and J by 4 bases, with 17 bases between them.

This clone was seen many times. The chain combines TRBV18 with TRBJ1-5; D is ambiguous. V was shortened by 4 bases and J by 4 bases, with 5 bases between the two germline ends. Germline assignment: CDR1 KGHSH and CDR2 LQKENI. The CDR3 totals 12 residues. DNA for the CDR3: TGTGCCAGCTCACATCCAAATCAGCCCCAGCATTTT. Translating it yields CASSHPNQPQHF. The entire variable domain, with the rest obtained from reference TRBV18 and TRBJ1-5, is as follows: NAGVMQNPRHLVRRRGQEARLRCSPMKGHSHVYWYRQLPEEGLKFMVYLQKENIIDESGMPKERFSAEFPKEGPSILRIQQVVRGDSAAYFCASSHPNQPQHFGDGTRLSIL.

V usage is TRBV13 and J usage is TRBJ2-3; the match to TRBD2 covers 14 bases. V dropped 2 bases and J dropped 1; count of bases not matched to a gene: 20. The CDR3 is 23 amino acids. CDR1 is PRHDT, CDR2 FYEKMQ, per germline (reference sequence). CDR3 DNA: TGTGCCAGCAGCTTAAGGCGCGCGGTGAGACTAGCGGGAGGGCCCTCTGGCACAGATACGCAGTATTTT. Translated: CASSLRRAVRLAGGPSGTDTQYF. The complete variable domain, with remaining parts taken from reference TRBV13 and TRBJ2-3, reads AAGVIQSPRHLIKEKRETATLKCYPIPRHDTVYWYQQGPGQDPQFLISFYEKMQSDKGSIPDRFSAQQFSDYHSELNMSSLELGDSALYFCASSLRRAVRLAGGPSGTDTQYFGPGTRLTVL.